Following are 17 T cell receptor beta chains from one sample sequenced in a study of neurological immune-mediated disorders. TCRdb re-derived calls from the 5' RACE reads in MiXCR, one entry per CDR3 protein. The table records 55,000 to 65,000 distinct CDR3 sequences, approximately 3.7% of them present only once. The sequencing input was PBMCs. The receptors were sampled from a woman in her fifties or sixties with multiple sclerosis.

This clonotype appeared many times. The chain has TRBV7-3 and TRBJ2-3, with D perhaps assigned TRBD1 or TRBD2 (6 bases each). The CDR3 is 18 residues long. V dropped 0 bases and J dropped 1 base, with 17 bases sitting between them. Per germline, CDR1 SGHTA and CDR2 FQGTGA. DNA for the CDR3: TGTGCCAGCAGCTTAACAGGGTCCCCAGGGGAGGGCACAGATACGCAGTATTTT. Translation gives CASSLTGSPGEGTDTQYF. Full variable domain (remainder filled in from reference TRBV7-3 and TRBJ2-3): GAGVSQTPSNKVTEKGKYVELRCDPISGHTALYWYRQSLGQGPEFLIYFQGTGAADDSGLPNDRFFAVRPEGSVSTLKIQRTERGDSAVYLCASSLTGSPGEGTDTQYFGPGTRLTVL.

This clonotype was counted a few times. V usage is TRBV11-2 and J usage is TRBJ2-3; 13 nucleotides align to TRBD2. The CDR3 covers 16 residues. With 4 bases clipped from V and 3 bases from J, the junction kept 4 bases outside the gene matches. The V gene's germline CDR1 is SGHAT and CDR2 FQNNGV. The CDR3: CASSYGTSGMTDTQYF. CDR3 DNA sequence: TGTGCCAGCAGCTACGGGACTAGCGGGATGACAGATACGCAGTATTTT.

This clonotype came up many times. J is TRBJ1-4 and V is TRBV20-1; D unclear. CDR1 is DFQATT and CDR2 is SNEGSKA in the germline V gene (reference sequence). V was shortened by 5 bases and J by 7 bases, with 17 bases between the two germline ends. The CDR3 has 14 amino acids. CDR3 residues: CSALEGTGFEKLFF. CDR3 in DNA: TGCAGTGCTCTGGAGGGAACGGGCTTTGAAAAACTGTTTTTT.

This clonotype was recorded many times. CDR3 bases: TGTGCCAGCAGCTTGATGACAGTTAATGAAAAACTGTTTTTT. As protein: CASSLMTVNEKLFF. J is TRBJ1-4 and V is TRBV5-6, with a weak D call TRBD1 (5 bases). V was clipped by 1 base and J by 4 bases, with 8 bases between them. CDR1 SGHDT and CDR2 YYEEEE come from the germline V gene. There are 14 residues in the CDR3.

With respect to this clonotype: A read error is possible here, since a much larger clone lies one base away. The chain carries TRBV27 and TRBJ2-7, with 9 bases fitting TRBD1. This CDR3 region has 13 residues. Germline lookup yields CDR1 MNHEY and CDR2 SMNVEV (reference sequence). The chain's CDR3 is CASSRDREYEQDF. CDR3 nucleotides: TGTGCCAGCAGTAGGGACAGGGAGTACGAGCAGGACTTC.

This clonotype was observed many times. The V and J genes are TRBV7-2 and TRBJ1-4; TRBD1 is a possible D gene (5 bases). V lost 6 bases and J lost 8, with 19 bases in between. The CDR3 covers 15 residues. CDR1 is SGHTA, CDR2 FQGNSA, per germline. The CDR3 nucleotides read TGTGCCAGCAGTCGCGGTGGGGCAGAACTCGAAAAACTGTTTTTT. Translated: CASSRGGAELEKLFF.

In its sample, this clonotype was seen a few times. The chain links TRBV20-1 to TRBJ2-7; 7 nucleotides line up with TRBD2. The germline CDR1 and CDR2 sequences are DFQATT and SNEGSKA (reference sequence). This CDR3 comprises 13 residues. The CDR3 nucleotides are TGCAGGGCCGACCGGGATGGAGCGGGGGAGCAGTACTTC. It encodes CRADRDGAGEQYF.

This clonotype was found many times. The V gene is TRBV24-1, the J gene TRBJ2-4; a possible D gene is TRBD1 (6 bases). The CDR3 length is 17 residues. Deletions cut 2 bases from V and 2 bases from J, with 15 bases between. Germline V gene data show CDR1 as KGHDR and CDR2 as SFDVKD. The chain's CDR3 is CATSDSYSGDPKNIQYF. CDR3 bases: TGTGCCACCAGTGATTCGTATTCAGGGGATCCCAAAAACATTCAGTACTTC.

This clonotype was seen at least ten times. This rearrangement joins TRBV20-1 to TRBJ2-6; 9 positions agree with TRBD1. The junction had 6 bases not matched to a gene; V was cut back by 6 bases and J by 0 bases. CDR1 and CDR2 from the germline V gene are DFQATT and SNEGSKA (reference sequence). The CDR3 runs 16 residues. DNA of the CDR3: TGCAGTGCAGGGACAGGGTCGCACTCTGGGGCCAACGTCCTGACTTTC. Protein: CSAGTGSHSGANVLTF.

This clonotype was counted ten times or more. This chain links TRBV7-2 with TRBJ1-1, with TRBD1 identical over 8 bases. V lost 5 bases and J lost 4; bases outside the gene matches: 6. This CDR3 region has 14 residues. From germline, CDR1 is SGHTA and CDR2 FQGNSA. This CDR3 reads CASSVQGAGTEAFF. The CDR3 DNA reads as TGTGCCAGCAGCGTTCAGGGGGCTGGCACTGAAGCTTTCTTT.

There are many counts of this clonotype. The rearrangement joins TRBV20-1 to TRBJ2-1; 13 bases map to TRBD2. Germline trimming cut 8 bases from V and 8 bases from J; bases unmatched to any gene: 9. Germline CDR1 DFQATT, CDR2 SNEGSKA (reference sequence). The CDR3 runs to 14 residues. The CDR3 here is CSIPGTSGIDEQFF. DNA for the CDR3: TGCAGTATCCCCGGGACTAGCGGGATCGATGAGCAGTTCTTC.

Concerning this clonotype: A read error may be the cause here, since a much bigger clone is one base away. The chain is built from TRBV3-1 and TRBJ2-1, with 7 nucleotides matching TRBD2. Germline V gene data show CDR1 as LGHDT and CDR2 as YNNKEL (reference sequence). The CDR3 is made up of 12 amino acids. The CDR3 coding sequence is TGTGCCAGCAGCAAAGACCGGGAGGTGGAGTTCTTC. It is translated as CASSKDREVEFF.

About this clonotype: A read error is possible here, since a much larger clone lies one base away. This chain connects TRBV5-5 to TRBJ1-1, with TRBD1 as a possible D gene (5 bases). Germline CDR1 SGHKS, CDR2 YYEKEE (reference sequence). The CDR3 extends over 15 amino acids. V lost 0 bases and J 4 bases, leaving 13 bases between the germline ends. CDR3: CASSLGGRVCTEAFF. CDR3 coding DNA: TGTGCCAGCAGCTTGGGGGGCAGGGTGTGCACTGAAGCTTTCTTT.

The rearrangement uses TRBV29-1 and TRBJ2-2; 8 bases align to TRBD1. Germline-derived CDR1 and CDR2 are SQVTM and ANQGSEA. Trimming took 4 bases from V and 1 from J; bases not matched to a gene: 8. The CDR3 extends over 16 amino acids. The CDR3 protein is CSVVPWTGQNTGELFF. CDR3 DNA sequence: TGCAGCGTTGTTCCATGGACAGGGCAGAACACCGGGGAGCTGTTTTTT.

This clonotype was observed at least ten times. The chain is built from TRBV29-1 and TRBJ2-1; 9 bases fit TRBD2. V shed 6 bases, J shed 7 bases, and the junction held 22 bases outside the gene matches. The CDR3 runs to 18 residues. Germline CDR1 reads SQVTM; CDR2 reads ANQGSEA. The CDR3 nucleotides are TGCAGCGTCTCCGGGACTAGCCATTTTCTCAAGCCTGGGAATGAGCAGTTCTTC. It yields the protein CSVSGTSHFLKPGNEQFF.

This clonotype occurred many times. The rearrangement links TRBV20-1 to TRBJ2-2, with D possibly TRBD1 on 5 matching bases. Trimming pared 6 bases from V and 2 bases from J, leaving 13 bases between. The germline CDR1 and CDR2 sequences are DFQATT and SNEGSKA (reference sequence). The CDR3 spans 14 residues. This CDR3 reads CSAGTGVNTGELFF. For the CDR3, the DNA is TGCAGTGCCGGAACAGGAGTTAACACCGGGGAGCTGTTTTTT.

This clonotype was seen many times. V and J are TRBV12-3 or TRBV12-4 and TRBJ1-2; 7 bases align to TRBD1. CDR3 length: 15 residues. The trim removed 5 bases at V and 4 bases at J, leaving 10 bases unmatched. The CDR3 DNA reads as TGTGCCAGCAGTCAATGGACAGGCGCTACCTATGGCTACACCTTC. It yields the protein CASSQWTGATYGYTF.